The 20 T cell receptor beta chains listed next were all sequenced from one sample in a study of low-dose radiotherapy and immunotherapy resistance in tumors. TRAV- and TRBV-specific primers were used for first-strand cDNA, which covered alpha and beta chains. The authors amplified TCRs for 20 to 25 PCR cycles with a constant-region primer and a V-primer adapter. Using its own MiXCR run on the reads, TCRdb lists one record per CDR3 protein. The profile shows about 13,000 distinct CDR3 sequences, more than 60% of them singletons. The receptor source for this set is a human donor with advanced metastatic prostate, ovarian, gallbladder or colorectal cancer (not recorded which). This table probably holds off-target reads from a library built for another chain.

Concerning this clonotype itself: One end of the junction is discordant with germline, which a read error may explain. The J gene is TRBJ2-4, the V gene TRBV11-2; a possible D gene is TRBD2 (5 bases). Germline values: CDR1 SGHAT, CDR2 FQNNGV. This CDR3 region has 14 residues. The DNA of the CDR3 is TGTGCCAGCAGCTTAGAGGGAGTTTGGGAAACATTCAACTTC. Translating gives CASSLEGVWETFNF.

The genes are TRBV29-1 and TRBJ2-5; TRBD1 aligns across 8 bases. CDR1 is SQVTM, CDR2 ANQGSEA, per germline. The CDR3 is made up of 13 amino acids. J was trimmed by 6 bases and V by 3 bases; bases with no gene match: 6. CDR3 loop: CSVDGQGVQTQYF. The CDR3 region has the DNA TGCAGCGTTGATGGACAGGGTGTGCAGACCCAGTACTTC.

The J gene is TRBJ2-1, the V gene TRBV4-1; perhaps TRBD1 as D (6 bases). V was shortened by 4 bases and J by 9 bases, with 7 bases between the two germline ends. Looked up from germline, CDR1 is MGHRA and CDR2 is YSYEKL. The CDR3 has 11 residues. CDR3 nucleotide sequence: TGCGCCAGCAGCCTGGGGGCTGAGCAGTTCTTC. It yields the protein CASSLGAEQFF.

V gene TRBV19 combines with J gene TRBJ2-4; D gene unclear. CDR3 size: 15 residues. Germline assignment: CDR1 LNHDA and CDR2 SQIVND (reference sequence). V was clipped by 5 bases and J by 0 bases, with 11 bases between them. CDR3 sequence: CASSFRTVAKNIQYF. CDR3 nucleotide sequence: TGTGCCAGTAGTTTCCGGACGGTAGCCAAAAACATTCAGTACTTC.

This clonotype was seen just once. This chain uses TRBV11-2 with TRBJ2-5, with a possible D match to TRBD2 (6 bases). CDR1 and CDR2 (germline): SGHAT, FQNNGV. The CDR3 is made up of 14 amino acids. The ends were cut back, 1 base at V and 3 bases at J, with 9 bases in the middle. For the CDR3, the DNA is TGTGCCAGCAGCTTAGTGGGACTCGAAGAGACCCAGTACTTC. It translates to CASSLVGLEETQYF.

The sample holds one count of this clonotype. This CDR3 reads CASSVGTSGGTDTQYF. The CDR3 DNA is TGTGCCAGCAGCGTCGGGACTAGCGGGGGAACAGATACGCAGTATTTT. The J gene is TRBJ2-3, the V gene TRBV6-6; TRBD2 matches 14 bases. V lost 6 bases and J lost 3; bases outside the gene matches: 5. CDR3 length equals 16 residues. The V gene's germline CDR1 is MNHNY and CDR2 SVGAGI (reference sequence).

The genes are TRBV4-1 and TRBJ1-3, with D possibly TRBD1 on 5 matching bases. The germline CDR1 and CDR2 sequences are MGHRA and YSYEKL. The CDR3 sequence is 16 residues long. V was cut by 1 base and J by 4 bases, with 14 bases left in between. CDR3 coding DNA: TGCGCCAGCAGCCAAGGATATGGGGCAGGAGGAAACACCATATATTTT. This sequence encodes CASSQGYGAGGNTIYF.

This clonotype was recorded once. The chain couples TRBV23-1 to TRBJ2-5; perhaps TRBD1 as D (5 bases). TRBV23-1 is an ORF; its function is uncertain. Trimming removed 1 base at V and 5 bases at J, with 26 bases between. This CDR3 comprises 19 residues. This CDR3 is CASSQFKGAGSELVETQYF. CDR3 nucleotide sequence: TGCGCCAGCAGTCAATTCAAAGGGGCAGGGTCGGAATTGGTGGAGACCCAGTACTTC.

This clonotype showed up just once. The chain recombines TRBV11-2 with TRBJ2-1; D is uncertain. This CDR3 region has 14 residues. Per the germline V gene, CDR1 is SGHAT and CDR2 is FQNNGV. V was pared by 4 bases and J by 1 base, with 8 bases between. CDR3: CASSSQQSYNEQFF. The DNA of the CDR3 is TGTGCCAGCAGCTCCCAGCAATCCTACAATGAGCAGTTCTTC.

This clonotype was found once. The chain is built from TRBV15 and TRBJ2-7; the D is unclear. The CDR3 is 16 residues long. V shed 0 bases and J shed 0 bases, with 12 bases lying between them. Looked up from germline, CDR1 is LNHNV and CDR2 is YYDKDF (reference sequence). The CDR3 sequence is CATSRDRVLYSYEQYF. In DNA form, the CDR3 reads TGTGCCACCAGCAGAGATCGAGTTCTGTACTCCTACGAGCAGTACTTC.

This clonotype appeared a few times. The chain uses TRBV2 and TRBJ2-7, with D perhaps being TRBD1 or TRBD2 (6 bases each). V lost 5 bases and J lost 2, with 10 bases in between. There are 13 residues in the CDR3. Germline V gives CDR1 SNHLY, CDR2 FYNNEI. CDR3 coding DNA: TGTGCCAGCAGTCGGGGGCCCACCTACGAGCAGTACTTC. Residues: CASSRGPTYEQYF.

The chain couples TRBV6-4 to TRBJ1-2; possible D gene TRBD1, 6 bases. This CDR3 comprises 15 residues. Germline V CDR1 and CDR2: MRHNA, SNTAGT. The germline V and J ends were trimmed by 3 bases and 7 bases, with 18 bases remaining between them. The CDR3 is CASSELWGALSGYTF. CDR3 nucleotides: TGTGCCAGCAGTGAACTTTGGGGGGCCCTGAGTGGCTACACCTTC.

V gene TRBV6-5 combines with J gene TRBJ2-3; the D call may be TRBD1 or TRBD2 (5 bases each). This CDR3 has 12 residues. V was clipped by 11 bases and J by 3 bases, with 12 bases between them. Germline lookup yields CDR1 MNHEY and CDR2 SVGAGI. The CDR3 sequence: CASSGATDTQYF. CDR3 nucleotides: TGTGCCTCCTCCGGGGCGACAGATACGCAGTATTTT.

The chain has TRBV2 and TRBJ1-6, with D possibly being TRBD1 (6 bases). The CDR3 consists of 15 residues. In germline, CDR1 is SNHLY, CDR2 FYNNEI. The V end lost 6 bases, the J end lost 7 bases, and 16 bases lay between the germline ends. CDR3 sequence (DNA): TGTGCCAGCAGCGGGTCAGGACAGCAAAATTCACCCCTCCACTTT. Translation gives CASSGSGQQNSPLHF.

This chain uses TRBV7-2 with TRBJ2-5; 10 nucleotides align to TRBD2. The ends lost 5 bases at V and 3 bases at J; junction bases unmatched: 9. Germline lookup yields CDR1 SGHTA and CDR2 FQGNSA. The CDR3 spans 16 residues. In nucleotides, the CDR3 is TGTGCCAGCAGCATTTCGCTAGCGGGGGCCGAAGAGACCCAGTACTTC. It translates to CASSISLAGAEETQYF.

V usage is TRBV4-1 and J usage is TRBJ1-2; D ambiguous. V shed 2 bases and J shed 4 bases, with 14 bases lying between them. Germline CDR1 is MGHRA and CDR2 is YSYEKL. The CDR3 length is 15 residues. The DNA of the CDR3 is TGCGCCAGCAGCCAAACCCCGGCCGGGTTCTATGGCTACACCTTC. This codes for CASSQTPAGFYGYTF.

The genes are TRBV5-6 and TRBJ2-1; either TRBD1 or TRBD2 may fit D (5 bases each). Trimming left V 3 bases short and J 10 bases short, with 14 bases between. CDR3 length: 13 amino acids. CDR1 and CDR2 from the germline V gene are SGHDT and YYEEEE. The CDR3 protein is CASSWGKLHEQFF. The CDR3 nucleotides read TGTGCCAGCAGCTGGGGGAAGCTTCACGAGCAGTTCTTC. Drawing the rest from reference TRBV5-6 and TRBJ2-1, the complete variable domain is DAGVTQSPTHLIKTRGQQVTLRCSPKSGHDTVSWYQQALGQGPQFIFQYYEEEERQRGNFPDRFSGHQFPNYSSELNVNALLLGDSALYLCASSWGKLHEQFFGPGTRLTVL.

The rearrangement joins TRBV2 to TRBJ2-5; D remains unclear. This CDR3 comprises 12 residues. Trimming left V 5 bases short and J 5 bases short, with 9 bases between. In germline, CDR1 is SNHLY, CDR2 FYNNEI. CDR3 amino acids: CASSFTKETQYF. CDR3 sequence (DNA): TGTGCCAGCAGTTTCACCAAGGAGACCCAGTACTTC.

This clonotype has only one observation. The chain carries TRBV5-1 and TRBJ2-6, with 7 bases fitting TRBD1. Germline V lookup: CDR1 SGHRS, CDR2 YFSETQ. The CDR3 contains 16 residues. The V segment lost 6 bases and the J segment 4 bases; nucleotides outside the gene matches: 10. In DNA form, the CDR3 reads TGCGCCAGCACCCCGACAGGGTCCAGAGGGGCCAACGTCCTGACTTTC. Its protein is CASTPTGSRGANVLTF.

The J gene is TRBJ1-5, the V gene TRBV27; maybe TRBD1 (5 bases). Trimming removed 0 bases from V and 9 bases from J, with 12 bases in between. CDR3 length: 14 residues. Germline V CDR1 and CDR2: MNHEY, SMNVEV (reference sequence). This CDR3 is CASSLSGGNGPQHF. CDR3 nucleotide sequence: TGTGCCAGCAGTTTATCGGGGGGGAACGGGCCCCAGCATTTT.